The 19 T cell receptor beta chains below were found in one sample sequenced in a study of blood T cell repertoires in COVID-19. The table came from immunoSEQ multiplex PCR; TCRdb's copy has only in-frame clones and leaves some out. Among 200,000 to 250,000 clones listed, over 75% were seen once. Input material: peripheral blood. These receptors were taken from a woman in her sixties or seventies with COVID-19, enrolled during active disease.

This clone showed up just once. V is TRBV7-2 and J is TRBJ1-1; 7 bases agree with TRBD1. V trimming: 5 bases; J trimming: 3 bases; junction bases outside the gene matches: 12. This CDR3 has 16 amino acids. CDR1 and CDR2 (germline): SGHTA, FQGNSA. The DNA of the CDR3 is TGTGCCAGCAGCCCCCGAGCAGGGGGTGGCGACACTGAAGCTTTCTTT. This codes for CASSPRAGGGDTEAFF.

The CDR3 sequence is CASSPRSHTDTQYF. The CDR3 bases are TGTGCCAGCAGCCCTCGCTCACACACAGATACGCAGTATTTT. This sequence joins TRBV11-2 and TRBJ2-3; no reliable D call. This CDR3 comprises 14 residues. The ends were cut back, 5 bases at V and 2 bases at J, with 11 bases in the middle. Germline V gene lookup returns CDR1 SGHAT and CDR2 FQNNGV.

This clone was seen only once. The chain carries TRBV9 and TRBJ2-1, with 11 bases that match TRBD2. The length of the CDR3 is 19 residues. Trimming took 0 bases from V and 0 from J; bases not matched to a gene: 8. Germline assignment: CDR1 SGDLS and CDR2 YYNGEE. CDR3: CASSVEVAGGPSSYNEQFF. The CDR3 nucleotides read TGTGCCAGCAGCGTAGAGGTAGCGGGAGGGCCGAGCTCCTACAATGAGCAGTTCTTC.

V usage is TRBV16 and J usage is TRBJ2-7; TRBD1 matches at 7 bases. The CDR3 extends over 14 amino acids. Germline CDR1 is KGHSY and CDR2 is FQNENV. With 3 bases clipped from V and 7 bases from J, the junction kept 9 bases outside the gene matches. The CDR3 loop reads CASSHRDSFWEQYF. The CDR3 DNA reads as TGTGCCAGCAGCCACCGGGACAGTTTTTGGGAGCAGTACTTC.

The chain links TRBV2 to TRBJ1-2; D remains ambiguous. Deletions cut 8 bases from V and 7 bases from J, with 8 bases between. Per germline, CDR1 SNHLY and CDR2 FYNNEI. The CDR3 is made up of 10 amino acids. As DNA, the CDR3 is TGTGCCAGCTATGAGTTTGGCTACACCTTC. Translating it yields CASYEFGYTF.

This chain connects TRBV5-6 to TRBJ2-2; 7 bases are a match to TRBD1. V dropped 4 bases and J dropped 4; count of bases not matched to a gene: 10. The germline V gene encodes CDR1 SGHDT and CDR2 YYEEEE. There are 16 residues in the CDR3. The CDR3 DNA is TGTGCCAGCAGCCTAGGGACAGACCCGACCACCGGGGAGCTGTTTTTT. As protein: CASSLGTDPTTGELFF.

The V gene is TRBV5-4, the J gene TRBJ2-3; 12 bases match TRBD2. Germline V CDR1 and CDR2: SGHNT, YYREEE (reference sequence). CDR3 length equals 18 residues. V lost 0 bases, J lost 1 base, and 6 bases stayed unmatched. In DNA, the CDR3 is TGTGCCAGCAGCTTGGGACTAGCGGGAGCGCAGGGCACAGATACGCAGTATTTT. Its protein is CASSLGLAGAQGTDTQYF.

The CDR3 reads CASSPDRGNQPQHF. The CDR3 region has the DNA TGTGCCAGCAGCCCGGACAGGGGCAATCAGCCCCAGCATTTT. The chain has TRBV7-2 and TRBJ1-5; 8 nucleotides align to TRBD1. Trimming cost V 5 bases and J 2 bases; bases outside gene matches: 2. Germline V CDR1 and CDR2: SGHTA, FQGNSA. CDR3 length: 14 residues.

This rearrangement joins TRBV4-2 to TRBJ2-5, with TRBD1 matching 7 bases. Trimming removed 4 bases from V and 1 base from J; junction bases left unmatched: 3. Germline V gene lookup returns CDR1 LGHNA and CDR2 YNFKEQ. The CDR3 contains 14 residues. The CDR3 sequence is CASSPGQFQETQYF. Written as DNA, the CDR3 is TGTGCCAGCAGCCCGGGACAGTTCCAAGAGACCCAGTACTTC.

The chain uses TRBV5-4 and TRBJ2-5, with TRBD2 identical over 9 bases. This CDR3 region has 17 residues. Germline assignment: CDR1 SGHNT and CDR2 YYREEE (reference sequence). Losses at the gene ends were 0 bases for V and 0 bases for J; bases not matched to a gene: 6. CDR3 sequence reads: CASSLVSGGGYQETQYF. The CDR3 DNA sequence: TGTGCCAGCAGCTTGGTTAGCGGGGGAGGATACCAAGAGACCCAGTACTTC.

The chain links TRBV10-3 to TRBJ2-3; 14 nucleotides line up with TRBD2. With 10 bases clipped from V and 3 bases from J, the junction kept 9 bases outside the gene matches. CDR3 size: 16 residues. Germline CDR1 and CDR2: ENHRY and SYGVKD. The CDR3 DNA reads as TGTGCCACAGGGACTAGCGGGAGAGGGGGGACAGATACGCAGTATTTT. It encodes CATGTSGRGGTDTQYF.

This chain links TRBV11-2 with TRBJ1-1; TRBD1 agrees at 9 bases. V lost 4 bases, J lost 4 bases, and 10 bases stayed unmatched. This CDR3 has 16 residues. The germline V gene has CDR1 SGHAT and CDR2 FQNNGV. The CDR3 is CASSSRQGGVVTEAFF. The CDR3 coding sequence is TGTGCCAGCAGCTCGCGACAGGGGGGAGTAGTCACTGAAGCTTTCTTT.

This sequence joins TRBV9 and TRBJ1-1, with D uncertain. From germline, CDR1 is SGDLS and CDR2 YYNGEE. The V and J ends lost 4 bases and 4 bases respectively, with 14 bases between them. The CDR3 has 14 residues. This chain's CDR3 is CASSSNFGSTEAFF. CDR3 DNA sequence: TGTGCCAGCAGCTCCAATTTCGGGAGCACTGAAGCTTTCTTT.

The chain links TRBV20-1 to TRBJ1-2; TRBD1 agrees at 10 bases. Per germline, CDR1 DFQATT and CDR2 SNEGSKA (reference sequence). The CDR3 consists of 11 residues. DNA for the CDR3: TGCGGCCAAGGGGACAGGGGAGGCTACACCTTC. It is translated as CGQGDRGGYTF.

This chain uses TRBV7-3 with TRBJ2-1; 8 bases are a match to TRBD2. With 6 bases clipped from V and 8 bases from J, the junction kept 6 bases outside the gene matches. CDR1 is SGHTA and CDR2 is FQGTGA in the germline V gene. The CDR3 is 13 residues long. The CDR3 protein is CASSPGRGDEQFF. The CDR3 nucleotides are TGTGCCAGCAGTCCCGGGAGGGGCGATGAGCAGTTCTTC.

The V call is TRBV7-3, the J call TRBJ2-6; D unclear. This CDR3 comprises 15 residues. Trimming left V 5 bases short and J 0 bases short, with 8 bases between. Looked up from germline, CDR1 is SGHTA and CDR2 is FQGTGA. The CDR3 region has the DNA TGTGCCAGCAGCCCAGGTGTCTCTGGGGCCAACGTCCTGACTTTC. Translated: CASSPGVSGANVLTF.

This clone occurred a few times. This chain links TRBV10-3 with TRBJ2-2; TRBD1 might be the D (5 bases). CDR1 is ENHRY and CDR2 is SYGVKD in the germline V gene. This CDR3 region has 15 residues. The germline V and J ends were trimmed by 0 bases and 3 bases, with 8 bases remaining between them. CDR3 in amino acids: CAISESKGDTGELFF. In DNA form, the CDR3 reads TGTGCCATCAGTGAGTCGAAAGGGGACACCGGGGAGCTGTTTTTT.

The rearrangement links TRBV15 to TRBJ1-2; the D gene is possibly TRBD1 (6 bases). Germline V gene lookup returns CDR1 LNHNV and CDR2 YYDKDF (reference sequence). The CDR3 is 13 residues long. Trimming pared 4 bases from V and 6 bases from J, leaving 12 bases between. The DNA of the CDR3 is TGTGCCACCAGCAACACAGGGTTGAATGGCTACACCTTC. This translates into CATSNTGLNGYTF.

The chain combines TRBV24-1 with TRBJ1-1; a possible D gene is TRBD1 (5 bases). CDR1 and CDR2 from the germline V gene are KGHDR and SFDVKD. This CDR3 region has 14 residues. Trimming stripped 8 bases from V and 1 base from J, with 13 bases between. In DNA form, the CDR3 reads TGTGCCACCACCTCTTCGGGGGGGAACACTGAAGCTTTCTTT. Encoded protein: CATTSSGGNTEAFF.